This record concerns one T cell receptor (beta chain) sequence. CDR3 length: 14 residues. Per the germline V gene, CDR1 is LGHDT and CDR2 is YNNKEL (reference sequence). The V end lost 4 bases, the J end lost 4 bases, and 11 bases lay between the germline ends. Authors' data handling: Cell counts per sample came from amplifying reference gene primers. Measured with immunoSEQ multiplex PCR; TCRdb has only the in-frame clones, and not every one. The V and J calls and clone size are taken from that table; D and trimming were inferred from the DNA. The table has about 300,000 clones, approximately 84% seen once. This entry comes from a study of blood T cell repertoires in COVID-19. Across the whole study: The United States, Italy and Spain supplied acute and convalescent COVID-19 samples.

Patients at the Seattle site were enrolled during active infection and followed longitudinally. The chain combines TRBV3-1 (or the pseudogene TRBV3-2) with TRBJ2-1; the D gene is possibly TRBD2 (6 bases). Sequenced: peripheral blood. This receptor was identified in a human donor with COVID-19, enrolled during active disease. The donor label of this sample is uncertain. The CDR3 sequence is CASSRIGGYNEQFF. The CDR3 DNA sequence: TGTGCCAGCAGCCGAATCGGGGGTTACAATGAGCAGTTCTTC.